A selection of T cell receptor beta chains follows, all from one sample in a study of T cell responses to AZD1222 COVID-19 vaccine. Measured with immunoSEQ multiplex PCR; TCRdb has only the in-frame clones, and not every one. This sample carries 80,000 to 100,000 clones, around 83% of them seen once, and the ten largest clones take about 6%. The source material was peripheral blood, sampled 28 days after the second AZD1222 dose. The receptor set was obtained from an adult who received the AZD1222 COVID-19 vaccine. Both conserved end residues are part of each CDR3. Each record gives: J gene, clone size, D gene, V gene, CDR3 DNA, CDR3 protein. The D gene is left open where the match is weak. Clone size is given for some rows only: seen once, a few or many times, or a class if the clone is expanded.

j_call: TRBJ2-3; clone_size: .; d_call: .; v_call: TRBV12-2; cdr3_nt: TGTGCAAGTCGCTTTAAAGGAGAGGAGAGTCTCGGCCCAGATACGCAGTATTTT; cdr3_aa: CASRFKGEESLGPDTQYF
j_call: TRBJ2-7; clone_size: .; d_call: .; v_call: TRBV19; cdr3_nt: TGTGCCAGTAGTATAGGTTTCGTAGGAGTCGAGCAGTACTTC; cdr3_aa: CASSIGFVGVEQYF
j_call: TRBJ2-7; clone_size: .; d_call: .; v_call: TRBV6-5; cdr3_nt: TGTGCCAGCAGTACACCGGGCTCGTCCTACGAGCAGTACTTC; cdr3_aa: CASSTPGSSYEQYF
j_call: TRBJ2-7; clone_size: .; d_call: .; v_call: TRBV5-1; cdr3_nt: TGCGCCAGCAGCTTGGCTCCGGGGACTCCCTACGAGCAGTACTTC; cdr3_aa: CASSLAPGTPYEQYF
j_call: TRBJ2-1; clone_size: .; d_call: TRBD2; v_call: TRBV6-4; cdr3_nt: TGTGCCAGCAGTGGGAGCGGGGGGGCCTACAATGAGCAGTTCTTC; cdr3_aa: CASSGSGGAYNEQFF
j_call: TRBJ2-2; clone_size: .; d_call: TRBD1; v_call: TRBV6-2/TRBV6-3; cdr3_nt: TGTGCCAGCAGCTCCGGGACAGGGACTAATAAGAACACCGGGGAGCTGTTTTTT; cdr3_aa: CASSSGTGTNKNTGELFF
j_call: TRBJ1-4; clone_size: .; d_call: .; v_call: TRBV7-9; cdr3_nt: TGTGCCAGCAGCTTACCCCGGGGCAATGAAAAACTGTTTTTT; cdr3_aa: CASSLPRGNEKLFF
j_call: TRBJ2-5; clone_size: .; d_call: .; v_call: TRBV19; cdr3_nt: TGTGCCAGTAGTGACCTTGGGGGCCCCCAAGAGACCCAGTACTTC; cdr3_aa: CASSDLGGPQETQYF
j_call: TRBJ2-7; clone_size: .; d_call: .; v_call: TRBV6-5; cdr3_nt: TGTGCCAGCAAATATAGTCCACAGGGCGAGCAGTACTTC; cdr3_aa: CASKYSPQGEQYF
j_call: TRBJ2-1; clone_size: .; d_call: TRBD2; v_call: TRBV4-2; cdr3_nt: TGTGCCAGCAGCCGTCTGACTAGCGGGGACAATGAGCAGTTCTTC; cdr3_aa: CASSRLTSGDNEQFF
j_call: TRBJ2-5; clone_size: .; d_call: .; v_call: TRBV10-3; cdr3_nt: TGTGCCATCAGCCTAGCCGCACAAGAGACCCAGTACTTC; cdr3_aa: CAISLAAQETQYF
j_call: TRBJ1-3; clone_size: .; d_call: .; v_call: TRBV27; cdr3_nt: TGTGCCAGCAGTACCAACTCCGGACCGTCTGGAAACACCATATATTTT; cdr3_aa: CASSTNSGPSGNTIYF
j_call: TRBJ2-1; clone_size: .; d_call: TRBD2; v_call: TRBV5-4; cdr3_nt: TGTGCCAGCAGCCCCTTCGGGGGGGGGAATGAGCAGTTCTTC; cdr3_aa: CASSPFGGGNEQFF
j_call: TRBJ2-4; clone_size: .; d_call: TRBD2; v_call: TRBV19; cdr3_nt: TGTGCCAGTAGTATAGGACTAGCGGGGATTCAGTACTTC; cdr3_aa: CASSIGLAGIQYF
j_call: TRBJ2-2; clone_size: few; d_call: .; v_call: TRBV19; cdr3_nt: TGTGCCAGTACCTGGGGCTCCGGGGAGCTGTTTTTT; cdr3_aa: CASTWGSGELFF
j_call: TRBJ2-3; clone_size: .; d_call: TRBD1; v_call: TRBV29-1; cdr3_nt: TGCAGCGTTGTCCCGGGACAGGGAGTGAAGGGCACAGATACGCAGTATTTT; cdr3_aa: CSVVPGQGVKGTDTQYF
j_call: TRBJ2-5; clone_size: medium-sized; d_call: TRBD1; v_call: TRBV13; cdr3_nt: TGTGCCAGCAGCTCTTGGGACAGCCAAGAGACCCAGTACTTC; cdr3_aa: CASSSWDSQETQYF
j_call: TRBJ1-1; clone_size: .; d_call: TRBD1; v_call: TRBV7-2; cdr3_nt: TGTGCCAGCAGCTTGACAGGGTTCACTGAAGCTTTCTTT; cdr3_aa: CASSLTGFTEAFF
j_call: TRBJ2-4; clone_size: .; d_call: .; v_call: TRBV3-1/TRBV3-2; cdr3_nt: TGTGCCAGCAGCCATGGCGACCGGGGTATAGCCAAAAACATTCAGTACTTC; cdr3_aa: CASSHGDRGIAKNIQYF
j_call: TRBJ2-5; clone_size: .; d_call: TRBD2; v_call: TRBV13; cdr3_nt: TGTGCCAGCAGCGAGGGACTAGCGGGAGTGGGACTATCGACCCAGTACTTC; cdr3_aa: CASSEGLAGVGLSTQYF
j_call: TRBJ2-1; clone_size: .; d_call: TRBD1; v_call: TRBV6-2/TRBV6-3; cdr3_nt: TGTGCCAGCAGTTATTATAGGCTGCGGCAGGGGGCTCACGATGAGCAGTTCTTC; cdr3_aa: CASSYYRLRQGAHDEQFF
j_call: TRBJ2-1; clone_size: .; d_call: TRBD2; v_call: TRBV15; cdr3_nt: TGTGCCACCAGCGGACCCCTTAGCGGGAGTAACAATGAGCAGTTCTTC; cdr3_aa: CATSGPLSGSNNEQFF
j_call: TRBJ1-4; clone_size: .; d_call: TRBD1; v_call: TRBV19; cdr3_nt: TGTGCCAGTAGTGTGACAGGGATAGGGTGGGGCACTAATGAAAAACTGTTTTTT; cdr3_aa: CASSVTGIGWGTNEKLFF
j_call: TRBJ2-1; clone_size: .; d_call: TRBD1; v_call: TRBV28; cdr3_nt: TGTGCCAGCGGAACCACGGGACAGGTCAATTATGAGCAGTTCTTC; cdr3_aa: CASGTTGQVNYEQFF
j_call: TRBJ2-7; clone_size: .; d_call: TRBD2; v_call: TRBV4-1; cdr3_nt: TGCGCCAGCAGCCCCCCCCACCGACTAGCGGGAGCCGGCGAGCAGTACTTC; cdr3_aa: CASSPPHRLAGAGEQYF
j_call: TRBJ1-1; clone_size: .; d_call: .; v_call: TRBV4-1; cdr3_nt: TGCGCCAGCACGAGGACCTTCATGAACACTGAAGCTTTCTTT; cdr3_aa: CASTRTFMNTEAFF
j_call: TRBJ2-5; clone_size: .; d_call: .; v_call: TRBV20-1; cdr3_nt: TGCAGTGCCGTAAGCGGGACCCAGTACTTC; cdr3_aa: CSAVSGTQYF
j_call: TRBJ2-7; clone_size: .; d_call: .; v_call: TRBV6-4; cdr3_nt: TGTGCCAGCAGTGGCGGGGAAGGATACGAGCAGTACTTC; cdr3_aa: CASSGGEGYEQYF
j_call: TRBJ1-2; clone_size: .; d_call: TRBD1; v_call: TRBV13; cdr3_nt: TGTGCCAGCAGCCCGACAGGGAACTATGGCTACACCTTC; cdr3_aa: CASSPTGNYGYTF
j_call: TRBJ1-5; clone_size: .; d_call: .; v_call: TRBV11-2; cdr3_nt: TGTGCCAGCAGCCCACAGTCCCTCCTTAGTCAGCCCCAGCATTTT; cdr3_aa: CASSPQSLLSQPQHF
j_call: TRBJ2-3; clone_size: .; d_call: TRBD2; v_call: TRBV9; cdr3_nt: TGTGCCAGCAGCGTTCTTCAAGCGGGAGGGGCAGATACGCAGTATTTT; cdr3_aa: CASSVLQAGGADTQYF
j_call: TRBJ2-1; clone_size: .; d_call: TRBD1; v_call: TRBV5-1; cdr3_nt: TGCGCCAGCAGCTTGGTATTGGGACAGGGGGCCGACAATGAGCAGTTCTTC; cdr3_aa: CASSLVLGQGADNEQFF
j_call: TRBJ2-5; clone_size: .; d_call: .; v_call: TRBV1; cdr3_nt: TGCACCAGCAGCCAGACTAGAATGGGGCTTGTGACCCAGTACTTC; cdr3_aa: CTSSQTRMGLVTQYF
j_call: TRBJ2-1; clone_size: .; d_call: TRBD1; v_call: TRBV7-3; cdr3_nt: TGTGCCAGCAGCTTAGGGACAGTTTACAATGAGCAGTTCTTC; cdr3_aa: CASSLGTVYNEQFF
j_call: TRBJ2-7; clone_size: .; d_call: .; v_call: TRBV30; cdr3_nt: TGTGCCTGGACAATCGGGGTTGGGCCCTACGAGCAGTACTTC; cdr3_aa: CAWTIGVGPYEQYF
j_call: TRBJ2-1; clone_size: .; d_call: TRBD2; v_call: TRBV7-9; cdr3_nt: TGTGCCAGCACCGGGCTAGCGGTCTCCTACAATGAGCAGTTCTTC; cdr3_aa: CASTGLAVSYNEQFF
j_call: TRBJ2-7; clone_size: once; d_call: .; v_call: TRBV4-2; cdr3_nt: TGTGCCAGCAGCCCCACAACCTACGAGCAGTACTTC; cdr3_aa: CASSPTTYEQYF
j_call: TRBJ2-7; clone_size: .; d_call: .; v_call: TRBV28; cdr3_nt: TGTGCCAGCAGACCTCAGTCCTACGAGCAGTACTTC; cdr3_aa: CASRPQSYEQYF
j_call: TRBJ2-1; clone_size: .; d_call: .; v_call: TRBV7-2; cdr3_nt: TGTGCCAGCAGCAACCGGGACTGGCGAGGAGGGAATGAGCAGTTCTTC; cdr3_aa: CASSNRDWRGGNEQFF
j_call: TRBJ1-5; clone_size: .; d_call: TRBD1; v_call: TRBV15; cdr3_nt: TGTGCCACCAGCAGAGATCTGGGACAGCGGCTCAATCAGCCCCAGCATTTT; cdr3_aa: CATSRDLGQRLNQPQHF
j_call: TRBJ2-7; clone_size: .; d_call: .; v_call: TRBV18; cdr3_nt: TGTGCCAGCTCAAGGGGGAGGACAGGCGGAACCTACGAGCAGTACTTC; cdr3_aa: CASSRGRTGGTYEQYF
j_call: TRBJ1-2; clone_size: .; d_call: .; v_call: TRBV13; cdr3_nt: TGTGCCAGCAGCTTAGGGGCGAGGGGAGTGGGCTACACCTTC; cdr3_aa: CASSLGARGVGYTF
j_call: TRBJ2-7; clone_size: .; d_call: TRBD2; v_call: TRBV4-2; cdr3_nt: TGTGCCAGCAGCCAAGAAGGGACTAGCGGCTCCTACGAGCAGTACTTC; cdr3_aa: CASSQEGTSGSYEQYF
j_call: TRBJ2-3; clone_size: .; d_call: .; v_call: TRBV5-1; cdr3_nt: TGCGCCAGCAGCTTGGCGGGAAGGGGTGGGGGGCGCACAGATACGCAGTATTTT; cdr3_aa: CASSLAGRGGGRTDTQYF
j_call: TRBJ2-7; clone_size: .; d_call: .; v_call: TRBV10-2; cdr3_nt: TGCGCCAGCAGCGAACCGGGACTCGCATCCTACGAGCAGTACTTC; cdr3_aa: CASSEPGLASYEQYF